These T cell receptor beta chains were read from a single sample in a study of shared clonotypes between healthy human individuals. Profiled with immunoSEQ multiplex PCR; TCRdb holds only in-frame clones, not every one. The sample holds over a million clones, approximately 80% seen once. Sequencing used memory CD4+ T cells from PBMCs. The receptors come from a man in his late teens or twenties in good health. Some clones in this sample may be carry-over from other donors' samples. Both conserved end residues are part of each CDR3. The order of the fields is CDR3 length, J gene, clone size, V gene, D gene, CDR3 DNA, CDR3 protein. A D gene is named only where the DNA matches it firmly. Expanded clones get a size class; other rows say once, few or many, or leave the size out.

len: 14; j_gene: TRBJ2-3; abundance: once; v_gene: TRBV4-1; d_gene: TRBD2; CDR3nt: TGCGCCAGCAGCCCTAAGACTAGCGCAGATACGCAGTATTTT; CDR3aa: CASSPKTSADTQYF
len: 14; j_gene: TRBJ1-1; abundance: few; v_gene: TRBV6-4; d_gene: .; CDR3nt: TGTGCCAGCAGTCCTGAGAGGATGAACACTGAAGCTTTCTTT; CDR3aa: CASSPERMNTEAFF
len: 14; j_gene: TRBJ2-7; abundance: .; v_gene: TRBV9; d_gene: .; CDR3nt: TGTGCCAGCAGCGTAGACGCGGGTACTTACGAGCAGTACTTC; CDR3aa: CASSVDAGTYEQYF
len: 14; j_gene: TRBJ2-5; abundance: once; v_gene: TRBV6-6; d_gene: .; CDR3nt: TGTGCCAGCAGGCTAAGCGACAGATGGGAGACCCAGTACTTC; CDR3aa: CASRLSDRWETQYF
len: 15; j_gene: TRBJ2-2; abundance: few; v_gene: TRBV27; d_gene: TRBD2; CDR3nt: TGTGCCAGCACTAAGGGGACTAGGATTACCGGGGAGCTGTTTTTT; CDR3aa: CASTKGTRITGELFF
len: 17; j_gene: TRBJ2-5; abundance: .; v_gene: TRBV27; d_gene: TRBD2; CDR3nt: TGTGCCAGCAGTGAGGTGGGGACGGCGGGAGGGCATGGGACCCAGTACTTC; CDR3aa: CASSEVGTAGGHGTQYF
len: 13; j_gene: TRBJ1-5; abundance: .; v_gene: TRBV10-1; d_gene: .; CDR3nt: TGCGCCAGCAGTGAGGGGGAATATCAGCCCCAGCATTTT; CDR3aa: CASSEGEYQPQHF
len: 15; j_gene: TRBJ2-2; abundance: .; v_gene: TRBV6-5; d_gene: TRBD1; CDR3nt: TGTGCCAGCAATAACAGGGGGCCGGGCACCGGGGAGCTGTTTTTT; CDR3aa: CASNNRGPGTGELFF
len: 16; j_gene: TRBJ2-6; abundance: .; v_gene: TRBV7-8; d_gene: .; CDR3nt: TGTGCCAGCAACTTGGTAGGGGACTCTGGGGCCAACGTCCTGACTTTC; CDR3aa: CASNLVGDSGANVLTF
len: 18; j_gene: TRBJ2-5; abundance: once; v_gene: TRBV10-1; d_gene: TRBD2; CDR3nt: TGCGCCAGCAGTGAGTCCAGCGGGGCACGGCGAGGGCAGGAGACCCAGTACTTC; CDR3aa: CASSESSGARRGQETQYF
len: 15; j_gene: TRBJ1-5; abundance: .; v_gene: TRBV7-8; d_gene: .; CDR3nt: TGTGCCAGCAGCCCGACACCGTATAGCAATCAGCCCCAGCATTTT; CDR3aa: CASSPTPYSNQPQHF
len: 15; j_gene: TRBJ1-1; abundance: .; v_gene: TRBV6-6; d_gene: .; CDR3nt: TGTGCCAGCAGTTACCCTGGGAACATGAACACTGAAGCTTTCTTT; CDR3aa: CASSYPGNMNTEAFF
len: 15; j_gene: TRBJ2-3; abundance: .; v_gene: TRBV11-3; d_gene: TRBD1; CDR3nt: TGTGCCAGCAGCCGACAGGGGTTAAGCACAGATACGCAGTATTTT; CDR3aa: CASSRQGLSTDTQYF
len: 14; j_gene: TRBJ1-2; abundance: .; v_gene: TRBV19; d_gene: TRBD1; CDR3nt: TGTGCCAGTAGTCCGACAGGGATATGGTATGGCTACACCTTC; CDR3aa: CASSPTGIWYGYTF
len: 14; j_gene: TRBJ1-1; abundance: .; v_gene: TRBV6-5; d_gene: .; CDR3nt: TGTGCCAGCAGTAAGCATCAGGGGAACACTGAAGCTTTCTTT; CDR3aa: CASSKHQGNTEAFF
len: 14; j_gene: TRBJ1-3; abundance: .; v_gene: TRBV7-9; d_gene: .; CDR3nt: TGTGCCAGCAGCTTCTCGACCCCTGGAAACACCATATATTTT; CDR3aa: CASSFSTPGNTIYF
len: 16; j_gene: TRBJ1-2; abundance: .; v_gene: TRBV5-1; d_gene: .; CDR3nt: TGCGCCAGCAGCCCAGCATGGCGCGGCCAGGAGGATGGCTACACCTTC; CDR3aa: CASSPAWRGQEDGYTF
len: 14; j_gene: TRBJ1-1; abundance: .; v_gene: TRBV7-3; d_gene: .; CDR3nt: TGTGCCAGCGCCCTAGTCCAGGGGAACACTGAAGCTTTCTTT; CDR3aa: CASALVQGNTEAFF
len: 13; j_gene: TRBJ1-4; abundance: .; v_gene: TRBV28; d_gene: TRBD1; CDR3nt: TGTGCCAGCAGTTTAACGGACAGGGGGCAACTGTTTTTT; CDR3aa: CASSLTDRGQLFF
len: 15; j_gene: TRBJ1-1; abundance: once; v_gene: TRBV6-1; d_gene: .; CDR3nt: TGTGCCAGCAGATTGAGCCCGGGGATCGAGACTGAAGCTTTCTTT; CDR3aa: CASRLSPGIETEAFF
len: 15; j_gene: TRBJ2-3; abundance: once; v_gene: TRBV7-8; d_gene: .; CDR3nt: TGTGCCAGCAGCGGGGGGTTTCTACGGACAGATACGCAGTATTTT; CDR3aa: CASSGGFLRTDTQYF
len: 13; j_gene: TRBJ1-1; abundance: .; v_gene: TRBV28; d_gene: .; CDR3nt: TGTGCCAGCAAACAAGGGGGGAACACTGAAGCTTTCTTT; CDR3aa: CASKQGGNTEAFF
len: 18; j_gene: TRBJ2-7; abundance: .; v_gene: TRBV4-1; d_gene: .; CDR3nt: TGCGCCAGCAGCCAAGATTCCCGCGCCCGACCCTTGAGGGGGGAGCAGTACTTC; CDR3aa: CASSQDSRARPLRGEQYF
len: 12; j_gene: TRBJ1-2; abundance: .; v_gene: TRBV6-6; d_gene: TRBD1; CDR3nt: TGTGCCAGCAGTACAGGGGGCAATGGCTACACCTTC; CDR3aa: CASSTGGNGYTF
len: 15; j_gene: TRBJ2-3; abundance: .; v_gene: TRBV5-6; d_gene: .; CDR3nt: TGTGCCAGCAGGCCGACACTCCTCGGCCCAGATACGCAGTATTTT; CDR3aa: CASRPTLLGPDTQYF
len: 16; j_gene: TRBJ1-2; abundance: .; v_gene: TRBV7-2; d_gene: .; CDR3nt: TGTGCCAGCAGCTTAGCCGTTACAGCCTCTAACTATGGCTACACCTTC; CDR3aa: CASSLAVTASNYGYTF
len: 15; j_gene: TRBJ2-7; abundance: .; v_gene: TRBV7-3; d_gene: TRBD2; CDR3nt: TGTGCCAGCAGCCTTAGCGGGAGTGGACCCTACGAGCAGTACTTC; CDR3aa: CASSLSGSGPYEQYF
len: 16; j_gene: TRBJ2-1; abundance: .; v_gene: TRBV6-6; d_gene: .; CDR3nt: TGTGCCAGCAGCCACGGGGCGGGGAGCTCCTACAATGAGCAGTTCTTC; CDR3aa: CASSHGAGSSYNEQFF
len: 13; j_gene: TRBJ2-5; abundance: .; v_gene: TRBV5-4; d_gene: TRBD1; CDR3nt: TGTGCCAGCAGCTTGGAGGGGGCAAGGACCCAGTACTTC; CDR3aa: CASSLEGARTQYF
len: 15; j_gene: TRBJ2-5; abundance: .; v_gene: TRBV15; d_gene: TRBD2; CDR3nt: TGTGCCACCAGCCCGCCGGGACTAGCACAAGAGACCCAGTACTTC; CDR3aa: CATSPPGLAQETQYF
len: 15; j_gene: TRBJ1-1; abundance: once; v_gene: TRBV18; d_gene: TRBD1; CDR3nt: TGTGCCAGCTCAGGGACAGGGAATATGAACACTGAAGCTTTCTTT; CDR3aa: CASSGTGNMNTEAFF
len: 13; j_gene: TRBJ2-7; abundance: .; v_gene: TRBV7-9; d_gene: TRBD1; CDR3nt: TGTGCCAGCAGCTGGACAGGGAGCCACGAGCAGTACTTC; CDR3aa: CASSWTGSHEQYF
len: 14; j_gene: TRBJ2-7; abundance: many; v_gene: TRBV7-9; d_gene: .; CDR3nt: TGTGCCAGCAGCTCCAACGGGGCCTCCTACGAGCAGTACTTC; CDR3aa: CASSSNGASYEQYF
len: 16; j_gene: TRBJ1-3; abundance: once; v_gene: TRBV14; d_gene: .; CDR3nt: TGTGCCAGCAGCCAAGGAACAGGGCTCTCTGGAAACACCATATATTTT; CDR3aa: CASSQGTGLSGNTIYF
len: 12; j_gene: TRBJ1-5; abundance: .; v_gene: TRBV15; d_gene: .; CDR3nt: TGTGCCACCAGCAGAGATCGCCAGCCCCAGCATTTT; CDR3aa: CATSRDRQPQHF